This entry describes one T cell receptor (beta chain). This entry belongs to a study of cytomegalovirus exposure and HLA in healthy donors. The study ran its PCR with 60 Vbeta and 13 Jbeta primers. Sequencing used immunoSEQ multiplex PCR; TCRdb keeps in-frame clones, though not all of them. The table lists about 78,000 clones, over 60% of them singletons. Trimming removed 6 bases from V and 3 bases from J, with 9 bases in between. The CDR3 covers 11 residues. Germline loops: CDR1 DFQATT, CDR2 SNEGSKA (reference sequence). The chain links TRBV20-1 to TRBJ2-7; TRBD2 is a possible D gene (5 bases). What was sequenced was PBMCs. The clonotype originates from a woman in her thirties or forties in good health and CMV-seropositive. CDR3 protein: CSAGDLYEQYF. CDR3 DNA sequence: TGCAGTGCCGGGGATCTCTACGAGCAGTACTTC.